Below are 15 T cell receptor beta chains sequenced from a single sample in a study of blood T cell repertoires in COVID-19. Libraries were prepared by immunoSEQ multiplex PCR; TCRdb keeps only in-frame clonotypes and omits some of them. The sample has around 53,000 clones, less than 85% seen once. Material: peripheral blood. These receptors all come from a man aged 65-85 years with active COVID-19.

This clone has a single count. The chain couples TRBV2 to TRBJ1-1; possible D gene TRBD1, 5 bases. Germline V CDR1 and CDR2: SNHLY, FYNNEI. CDR3 length: 13 residues. Trimming took off 5 bases at V and 2 bases at J, with 9 bases between the two ends. The CDR3 reads CASSTQGNTEAFF. The CDR3 DNA reads as TGTGCCAGCAGTACCCAGGGAAACACTGAAGCTTTCTTT. Drawing the rest from reference TRBV2 and TRBJ1-1, the complete variable domain is EPEVTQTPSHQVTQMGQEVILRCVPISNHLYFYWYRQILGQKVEFLVSFYNNEISEKSEIFDDQFSVERPDGSNFTLKIRSTKLEDSAMYFCASSTQGNTEAFFGQGTRLTVV.

This rearrangement joins TRBV5-5 to TRBJ2-7; D is perhaps TRBD2 (6 bases). V shed 4 bases and J shed 6 bases, with 23 bases lying between them. This CDR3 has 16 residues. Germline CDR1 and CDR2: SGHKS and YYEKEE (reference sequence). In nucleotides, the CDR3 is TGTGCCAGCAGCGTTTTTTTTTCTGGGAACGGGGGCGAGCAGTACTTC. Translated, it gives CASSVFFSGNGGEQYF.

The J gene is TRBJ2-1, the V gene TRBV2, with 10 bases fitting TRBD2. Per the germline V gene, CDR1 is SNHLY and CDR2 is FYNNEI. V lost 1 base, J lost 1 base, and 1 base stayed unmatched. This CDR3 has 16 residues. The CDR3 is CASSEVSGRSYNEQFF. CDR3 DNA: TGTGCCAGCAGTGAAGTTAGCGGGAGGTCCTACAATGAGCAGTTCTTC.

The genes are TRBV12-3 or TRBV12-4 and TRBJ1-5; D remains unclear. The V end lost 4 bases, the J end lost 3 bases, and 7 bases lay between the germline ends. This CDR3 contains 13 residues. CDR3 region: CASSSGDNQPQHF. Written as DNA, the CDR3 is TGTGCCAGCAGTTCCGGGGACAATCAGCCCCAGCATTTT.

The J gene is TRBJ2-7, the V gene TRBV12-3 or TRBV12-4, with TRBD2 as a possible D gene (6 bases). V shed 6 bases and J shed 6 bases, with 9 bases lying between them. This CDR3 comprises 11 residues. The CDR3 nucleotides are TGTGCCAGCAGCCAGGGAGGCGAGCAGTACTTC. This gives the protein CASSQGGEQYF.

The genes are TRBV7-2 and TRBJ2-7; D perhaps matches TRBD2 (6 bases). CDR3 length: 15 residues. Trimming took 4 bases from V and 2 from J, leaving 15 bases between them. Germline CDR1 and CDR2: SGHTA and FQGNSA. The CDR3 loop reads CASSSLGEATYEQYF. Here the CDR3 DNA reads TGTGCCAGCAGCTCCCTGGGGGAGGCCACCTACGAGCAGTACTTC.

The V call is TRBV5-8, the J call TRBJ1-1; 8 bases agree with TRBD1. With 4 bases clipped from V and 4 bases from J, the junction kept 6 bases outside the gene matches. The germline V gene has CDR1 SGHTS and CDR2 YDEGEE. There are 14 residues in the CDR3. CDR3 DNA: TGTGCCAGCAGCCTCAGGGGGCTAGTCACTGAAGCTTTCTTT. It codes for CASSLRGLVTEAFF.

The CDR3 region is CASSQGIGLAGTGETQYF. The CDR3 nucleotides read TGTGCCAGCAGCCAAGGGATCGGACTAGCGGGAACAGGAGAGACCCAGTACTTC. The rearrangement links TRBV4-2 to TRBJ2-5, with 12 positions matching TRBD2. CDR1 is LGHNA, CDR2 YNFKEQ, per germline. The trim removed 1 base at V and 4 bases at J, leaving 10 bases unmatched. The CDR3 sequence is 18 residues long.

This chain joins TRBV11-2 and TRBJ2-3, with 8 bases identical to TRBD1. With V trimmed by 4 bases and J by 4 bases, 4 bases remained unmatched. CDR1 SGHAT and CDR2 FQNNGV come from the germline V gene. The CDR3 runs to 14 residues. CDR3 in amino acids: CASSSRGLADTQYF. In nucleotides, the CDR3 is TGTGCCAGCAGCTCCAGGGGGCTGGCAGATACGCAGTATTTT.

This clone appeared a single time. This chain joins TRBV7-6 and TRBJ2-7, with 12 nucleotides matching TRBD1. Germline CDR1 is SGHVS and CDR2 is FNYEAQ. Trimming cost V 5 bases and J 4 bases; bases outside gene matches: 9. CDR3 length equals 16 residues. CDR3 sequence: CASSAGDRGRDYEQYF. CDR3 nucleotides: TGTGCCAGCAGCGCCGGGGACAGGGGGCGCGATTACGAGCAGTACTTC.

The chain combines TRBV9 with TRBJ2-7; TRBD2 aligns across 7 bases. The germline CDR1 and CDR2 sequences are SGDLS and YYNGEE. CDR3 size: 15 residues. V lost 1 base to trimming and J lost 3 bases; unmatched junction nucleotides: 7. The CDR3 nucleotides read TGTGCCAGCAGCGTAACGGGGAGCGGGGACTACGAGCAGTACTTC. Amino acid sequence: CASSVTGSGDYEQYF.

The gene calls are TRBV6-6 and TRBJ2-1; D not resolved. Per the germline V gene, CDR1 is MNHNY and CDR2 is SVGAGI (reference sequence). V lost 8 bases, J lost 4 bases, and 9 bases lay in between. The CDR3 consists of 12 residues. The CDR3 nucleotides are TGTGCCAGCGACGGGTCTTACAATGAGCAGTTCTTC. Protein: CASDGSYNEQFF.

The gene calls are TRBV18 and TRBJ2-1, with 7 bases matching TRBD2. Trimming took 3 bases from V and 5 from J; bases not matched to a gene: 13. Germline loops: CDR1 KGHSH, CDR2 LQKENI. The CDR3 is made up of 17 amino acids. The CDR3 protein is CASSPSLSGALNNEQFF. The CDR3 DNA follows: TGTGCCAGCTCACCGTCATTGAGCGGGGCCTTGAACAATGAGCAGTTCTTC. Supplemented by reference TRBV18 and TRBJ2-1, the full variable domain reads NAGVMQNPRHLVRRRGQEARLRCSPMKGHSHVYWYRQLPEEGLKFMVYLQKENIIDESGMPKERFSAEFPKEGPSILRIQQVVRGDSAAYFCASSPSLSGALNNEQFFGPGTRLTVL.

This clone has just a few counts. This chain links TRBV4-3 with TRBJ2-3, with 10 bases that match TRBD2. J lost 0 bases, V lost 4 bases, and 4 bases had no gene match. The germline gives CDR1 LGHNA, CDR2 YSLEER. The length of the CDR3 is 16 residues. CDR3 in DNA: TGCGCCAGCAGCCCCGGGACTAGCGTGAGCACAGATACGCAGTATTTT. This gives the protein CASSPGTSVSTDTQYF.

The rearrangement uses TRBV5-1 and TRBJ2-2; possible D gene TRBD1, 6 bases. Germline CDR1 SGHRS, CDR2 YFSETQ. The ends were cut back, 0 bases at V and 4 bases at J, with 13 bases in the middle. The CDR3 loop spans 16 amino acids. The DNA of the CDR3 is TGCGCCAGCAGCTTGGCCTTAGGACAGTCCACCGGGGAGCTGTTTTTT. This translates into CASSLALGQSTGELFF.